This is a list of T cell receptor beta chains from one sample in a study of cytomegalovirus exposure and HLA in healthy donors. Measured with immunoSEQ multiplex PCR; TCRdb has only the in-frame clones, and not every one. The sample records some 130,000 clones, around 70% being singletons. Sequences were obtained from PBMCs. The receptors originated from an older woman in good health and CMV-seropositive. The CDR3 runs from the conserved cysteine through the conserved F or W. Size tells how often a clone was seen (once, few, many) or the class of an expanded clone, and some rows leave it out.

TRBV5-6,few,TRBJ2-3,CASSLLASSTDTQYF
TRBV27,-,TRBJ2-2,CASSSIGPGGLGGELFF
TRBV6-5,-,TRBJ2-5,CASSQLAVQETPYF
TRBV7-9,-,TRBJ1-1,CASSLVGGKAEAFF
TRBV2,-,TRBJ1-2,CASSVRGGQGGYTF
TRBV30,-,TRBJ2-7,CAWSLTQFRTGDTVYEQYF
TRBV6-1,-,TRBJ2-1,CASSEGSFGSGSGNEQFF
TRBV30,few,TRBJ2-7,CAGGSNSYEQYF
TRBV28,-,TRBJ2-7,CASSADRGGYEQYF
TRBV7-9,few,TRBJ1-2,CASSSTPGQGHYGYTF
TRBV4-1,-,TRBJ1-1,CASSQDLRFPEAFF
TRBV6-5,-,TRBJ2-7,CASSQLANEQYF
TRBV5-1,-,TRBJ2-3,CASSLSATSGSVYTQYF
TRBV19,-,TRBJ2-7,CASSTLGQGSSYEQYF
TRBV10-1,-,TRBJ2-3,CASSEDRLGVTDTQYF
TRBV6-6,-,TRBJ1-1,CASRWNRGRMNTEAFF
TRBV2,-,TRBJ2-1,CASKAGGRNEQFF
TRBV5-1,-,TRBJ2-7,CASSPGTSGIYEQYF
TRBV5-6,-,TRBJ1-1,CASSFRDRDTEAFF
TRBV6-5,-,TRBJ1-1,CASSPRRAGTEAFF
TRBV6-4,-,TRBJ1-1,CASSGELNTEAFF
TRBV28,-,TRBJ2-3,CASSLFYGAGGSTDTQYF
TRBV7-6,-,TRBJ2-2,CASIWREGGELFF
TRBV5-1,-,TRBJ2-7,CASRETTYYEQYF
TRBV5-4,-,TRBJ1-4,CASSFVSQTIF
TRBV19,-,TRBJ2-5,CASSLQGRLQETQYF
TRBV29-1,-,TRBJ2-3,CSVEVQRGTDTQYF
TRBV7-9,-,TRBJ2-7,CASSPSGQGSYEQYF
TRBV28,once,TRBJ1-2,CATQGYGGYTF
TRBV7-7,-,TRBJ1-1,CASSLEFNTEAFF
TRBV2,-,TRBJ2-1,CASRLAGGSYNEQFF
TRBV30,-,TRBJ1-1,CAWSAEFEAFF
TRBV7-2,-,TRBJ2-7,CASSPPVGATYEQYF
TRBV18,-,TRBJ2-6,CASSPREGSSGANVLTF
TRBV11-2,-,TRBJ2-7,CASSLVRAGGFREQYF
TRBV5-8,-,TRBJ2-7,CASSWGTDEQYF
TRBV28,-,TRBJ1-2,CASSFLRQGNGYTF
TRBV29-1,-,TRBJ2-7,CSVEGGTGGYEQYF
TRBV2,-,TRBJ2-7,CASSVRGLPYEQYF
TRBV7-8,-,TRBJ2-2,CASSLARGGSENTGELFF
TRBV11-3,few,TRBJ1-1,CASSSGGTQPNTEAFF
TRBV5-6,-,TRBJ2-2,CASSFDRGAGELFF
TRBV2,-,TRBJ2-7,CASSSAGEAYEQYF
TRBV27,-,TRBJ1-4,CASGRTATNEKLFF
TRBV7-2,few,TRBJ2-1,CASSQDLEQFF
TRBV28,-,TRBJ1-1,CASSLGESGGAFF
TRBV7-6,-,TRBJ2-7,CASSLGGTSGSFYEQYF
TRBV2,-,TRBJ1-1,CASSGSYDRGMNTEAFF
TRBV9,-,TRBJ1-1,CASSVGQTTEAFF
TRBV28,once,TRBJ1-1,CASSSSRPAGAFF
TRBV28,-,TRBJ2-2,CASSRQDIDTGELFF
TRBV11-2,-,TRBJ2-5,CASSRGETQYF
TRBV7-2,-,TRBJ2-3,CASSRDHTDTQYF
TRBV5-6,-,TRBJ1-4,CASSSQGPSNEKLFF
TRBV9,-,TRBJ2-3,CASTGQGKTDTQYF
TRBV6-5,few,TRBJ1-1,CASRASGGTEAFF
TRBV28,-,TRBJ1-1,CASRLTAAATEAFF